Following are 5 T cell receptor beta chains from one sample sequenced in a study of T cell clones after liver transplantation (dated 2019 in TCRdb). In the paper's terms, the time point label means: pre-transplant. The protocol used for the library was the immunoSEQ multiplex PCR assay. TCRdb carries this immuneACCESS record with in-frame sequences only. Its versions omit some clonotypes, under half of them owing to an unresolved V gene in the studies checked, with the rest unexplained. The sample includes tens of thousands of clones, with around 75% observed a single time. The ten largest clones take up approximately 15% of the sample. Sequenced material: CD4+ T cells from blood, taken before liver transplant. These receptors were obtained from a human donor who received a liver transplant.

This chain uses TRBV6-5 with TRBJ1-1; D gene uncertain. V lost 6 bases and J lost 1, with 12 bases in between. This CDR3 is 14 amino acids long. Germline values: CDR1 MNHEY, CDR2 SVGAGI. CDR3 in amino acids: CASSYRLPNTEAFF. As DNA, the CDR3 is TGTGCCAGCAGCTATAGATTGCCGAACACTGAAGCTTTCTTT.

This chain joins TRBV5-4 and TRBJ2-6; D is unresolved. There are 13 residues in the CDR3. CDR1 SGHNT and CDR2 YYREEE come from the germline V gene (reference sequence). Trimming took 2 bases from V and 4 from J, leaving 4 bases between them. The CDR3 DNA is TGTGCCAGCAGCTTCAGGGGGGCCAACGTCCTGACTTTC. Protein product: CASSFRGANVLTF.

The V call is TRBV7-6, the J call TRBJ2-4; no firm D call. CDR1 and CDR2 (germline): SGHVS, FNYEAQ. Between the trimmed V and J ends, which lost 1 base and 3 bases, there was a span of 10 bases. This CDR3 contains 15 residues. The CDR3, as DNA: TGTGCCAGCAGCTTAGAGGAGTCGGGCAAAAACATTCAGTACTTC. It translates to CASSLEESGKNIQYF.

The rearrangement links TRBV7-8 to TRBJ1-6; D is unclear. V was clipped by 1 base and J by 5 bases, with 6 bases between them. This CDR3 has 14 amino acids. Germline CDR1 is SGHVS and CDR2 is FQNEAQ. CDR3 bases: TGTGCCAGCAGCTTAGGGTTAGATAATTCACCCCTCCACTTT. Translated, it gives CASSLGLDNSPLHF.

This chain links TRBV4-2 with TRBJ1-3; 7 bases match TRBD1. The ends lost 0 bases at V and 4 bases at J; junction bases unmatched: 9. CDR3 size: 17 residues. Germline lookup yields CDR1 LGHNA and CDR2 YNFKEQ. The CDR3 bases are TGTGCCAGCAGCCAAGAGCTTAGGAGGGGGCGCGGAAACACCATATATTTT. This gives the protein CASSQELRRGRGNTIYF.